This T cell receptor beta chain was captured by sequencing in a study of blood T cells in healthy people across ages. Overall study results and limits: Donor CMV infection status was unknown, possibly confounding age-related changes in expanded clonotypes.

In the case of this clonotype: Its antigen remains unidentified.

Using a J-beta primer mix together with a sample-barcoded 5' primer, a second PCR was run for about 6 to 12 cycles. TCRdb called the 5' RACE reads again in MiXCR, with one record for every CDR3 protein. The sample has fewer than 1,000,000 distinct CDR3 sequences, under 45% seen once. Those donating, healthy Caucasian individuals from Russia, were aged roughly 6 to 90. No fewer than 5 micrograms of total RNA were isolated from every sample. Source material: blood. This clonotype was sampled from a man between 60 and 75 years old in good health.

The CDR3 loop is CASSPRTKANTGELFF. CDR3 nucleotides: TGTGCCAGCAGCCCGAGGACCAAAGCTAACACCGGGGAGCTGTTTTTT. This chain connects TRBV7-8 to TRBJ2-2; no firm D call. The ends were cut back, 5 bases at V and 2 bases at J, with 15 bases in the middle. The CDR3 totals 16 residues. The germline V gene encodes CDR1 SGHVS and CDR2 FQNEAQ.